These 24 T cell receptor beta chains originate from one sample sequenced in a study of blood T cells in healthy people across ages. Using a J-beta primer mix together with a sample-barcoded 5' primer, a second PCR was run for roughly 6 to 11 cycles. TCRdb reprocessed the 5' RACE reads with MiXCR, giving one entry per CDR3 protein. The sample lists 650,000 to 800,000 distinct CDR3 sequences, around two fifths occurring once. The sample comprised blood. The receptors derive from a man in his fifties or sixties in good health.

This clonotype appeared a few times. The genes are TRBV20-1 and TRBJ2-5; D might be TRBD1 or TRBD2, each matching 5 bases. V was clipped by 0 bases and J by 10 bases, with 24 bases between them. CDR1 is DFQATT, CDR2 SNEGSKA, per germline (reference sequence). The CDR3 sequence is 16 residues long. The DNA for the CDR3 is TGCAGTGCTAGAGATCCTACCTCGCCCGTCCGTGGGGGCCAGTACTTC. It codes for CSARDPTSPVRGGQYF.

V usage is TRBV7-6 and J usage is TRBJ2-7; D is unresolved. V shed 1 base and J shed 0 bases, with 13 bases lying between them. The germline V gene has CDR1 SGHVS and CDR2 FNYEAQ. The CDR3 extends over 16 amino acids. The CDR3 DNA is TGTGCCAGCAGCTTAGAAGCTTTCCCAGGCTCCTACGAGCAGTACTTC. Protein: CASSLEAFPGSYEQYF.

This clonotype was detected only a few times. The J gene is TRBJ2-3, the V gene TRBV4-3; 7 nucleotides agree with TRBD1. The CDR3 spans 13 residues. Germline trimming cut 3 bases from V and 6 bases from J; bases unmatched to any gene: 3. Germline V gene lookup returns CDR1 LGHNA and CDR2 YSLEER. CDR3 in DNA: TGCGCCAGCAGCCAGGGGACAGTGGATACGCAGTATTTT. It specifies CASSQGTVDTQYF.

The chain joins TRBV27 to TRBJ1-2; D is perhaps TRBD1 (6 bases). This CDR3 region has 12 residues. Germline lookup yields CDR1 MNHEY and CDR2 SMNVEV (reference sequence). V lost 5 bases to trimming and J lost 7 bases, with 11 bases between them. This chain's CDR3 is CASSPGAGGYTF. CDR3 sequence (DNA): TGTGCCAGCAGTCCGGGGGCGGGTGGCTACACCTTC.

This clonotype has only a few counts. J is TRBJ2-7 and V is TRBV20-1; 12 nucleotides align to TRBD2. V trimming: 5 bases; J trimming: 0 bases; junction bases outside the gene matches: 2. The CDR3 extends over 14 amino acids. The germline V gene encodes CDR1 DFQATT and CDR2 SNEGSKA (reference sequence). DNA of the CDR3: TGCAGTGCTCGACTAGCGGGGGACTCCTACGAGCAGTACTTC. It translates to CSARLAGDSYEQYF.

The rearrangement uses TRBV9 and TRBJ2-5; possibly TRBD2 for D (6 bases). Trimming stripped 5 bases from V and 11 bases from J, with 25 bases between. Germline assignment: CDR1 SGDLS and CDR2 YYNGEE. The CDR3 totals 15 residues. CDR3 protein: CASSVNVGGSWEQYF. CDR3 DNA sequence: TGTGCCAGCAGTGTAAACGTGGGAGGTTCTTGGGAGCAGTACTTC. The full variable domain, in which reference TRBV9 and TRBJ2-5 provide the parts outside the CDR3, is DSGVTQTPKHLITATGQRVTLRCSPRSGDLSVYWYQQSLDQGLQFLIQYYNGEERAKGNILERFSAQQFPDLHSELNLSSLELGDSALYFCASSVNVGGSWEQYFGPGTRLLVL.

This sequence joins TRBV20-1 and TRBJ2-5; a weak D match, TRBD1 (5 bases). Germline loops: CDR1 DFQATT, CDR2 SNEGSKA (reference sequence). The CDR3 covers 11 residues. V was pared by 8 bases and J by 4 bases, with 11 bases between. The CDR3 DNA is TGCAGTACCAGGGTCCGAGAGACCCAGTACTTC. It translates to CSTRVRETQYF.

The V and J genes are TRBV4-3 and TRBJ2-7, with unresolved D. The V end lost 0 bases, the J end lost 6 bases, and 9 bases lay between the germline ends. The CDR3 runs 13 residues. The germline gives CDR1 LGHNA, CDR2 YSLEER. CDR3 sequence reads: CASSQETYGEQYF. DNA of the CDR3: TGCGCCAGCAGCCAAGAGACATACGGCGAGCAGTACTTC.

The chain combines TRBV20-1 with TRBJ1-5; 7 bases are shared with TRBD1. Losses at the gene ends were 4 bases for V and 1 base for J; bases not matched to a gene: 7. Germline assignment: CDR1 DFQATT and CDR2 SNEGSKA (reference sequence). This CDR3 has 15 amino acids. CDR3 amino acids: CSATRTGVSNQPQHF. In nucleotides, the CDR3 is TGCAGTGCTACCCGGACAGGAGTGAGCAATCAGCCCCAGCATTTT.

The CDR3 nucleotides read TGCAGTGCTGCGGGACTAGCCTACAATGAGCAGTTCTTC. It translates to CSAAGLAYNEQFF. The V call is TRBV20-1, the J call TRBJ2-1; 8 nucleotides align to TRBD2. The CDR3 totals 13 residues. Germline trimming cut 5 bases from V and 2 bases from J; bases unmatched to any gene: 2. Germline V lookup: CDR1 DFQATT, CDR2 SNEGSKA (reference sequence).

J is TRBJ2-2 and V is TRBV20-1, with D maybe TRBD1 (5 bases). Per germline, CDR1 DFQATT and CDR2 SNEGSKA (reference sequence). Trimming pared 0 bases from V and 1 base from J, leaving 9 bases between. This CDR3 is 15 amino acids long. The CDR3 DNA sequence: TGCAGTGCTAGAGAAATTACAGGGAACACCGGGGAGCTGTTTTTT. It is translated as CSAREITGNTGELFF.

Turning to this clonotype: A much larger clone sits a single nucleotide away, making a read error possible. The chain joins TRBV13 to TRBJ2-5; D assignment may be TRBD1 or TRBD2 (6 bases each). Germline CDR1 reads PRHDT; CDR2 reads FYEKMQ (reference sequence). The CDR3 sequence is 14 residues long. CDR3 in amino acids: CANSKSRGGETQYF. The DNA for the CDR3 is TGTGCCAACAGCAAAAGCAGGGGAGGTGAGACCCAGTACTTC.

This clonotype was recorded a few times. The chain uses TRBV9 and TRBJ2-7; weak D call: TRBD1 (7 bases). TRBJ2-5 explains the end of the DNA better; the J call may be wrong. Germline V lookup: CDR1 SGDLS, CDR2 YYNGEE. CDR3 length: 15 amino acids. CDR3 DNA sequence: TGTGCCAGCAGCGTCTCGTCAGGGGGGAGGGAGACCCAGTACTTC. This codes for CASSVSSGGRETQYF.

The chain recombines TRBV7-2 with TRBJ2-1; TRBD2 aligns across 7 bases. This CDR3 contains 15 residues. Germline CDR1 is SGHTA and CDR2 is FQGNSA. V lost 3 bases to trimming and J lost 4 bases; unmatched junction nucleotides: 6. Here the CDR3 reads CASSFLAVEYNEQFF. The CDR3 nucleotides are TGTGCCAGCAGCTTCCTAGCGGTGGAGTACAATGAGCAGTTCTTC.

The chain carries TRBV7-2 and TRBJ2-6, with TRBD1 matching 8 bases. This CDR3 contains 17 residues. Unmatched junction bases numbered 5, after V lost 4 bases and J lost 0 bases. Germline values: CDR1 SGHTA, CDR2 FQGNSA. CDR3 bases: TGTGCCAGCAGCTCGGGACAGGCCGACTCTGGGGCCAACGTCCTGACTTTC. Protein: CASSSGQADSGANVLTF.

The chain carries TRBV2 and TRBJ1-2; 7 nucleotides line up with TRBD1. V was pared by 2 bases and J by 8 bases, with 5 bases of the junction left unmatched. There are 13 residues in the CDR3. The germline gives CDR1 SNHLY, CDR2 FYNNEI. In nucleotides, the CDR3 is TGTGCCAGCAGTGAACAGGGGGGTAAGGGCTACACCTTC. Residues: CASSEQGGKGYTF.

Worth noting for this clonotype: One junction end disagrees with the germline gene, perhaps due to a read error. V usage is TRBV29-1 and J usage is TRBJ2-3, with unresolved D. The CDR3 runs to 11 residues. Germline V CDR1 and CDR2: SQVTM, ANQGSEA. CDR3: CSGESGDTQYF. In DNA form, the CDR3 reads TGCAGCGGTGAAAGTGGGGATACGCAGTATTTT.

CDR3 loop: CASSYPGLETQYF. Written as DNA, the CDR3 is TGTGCCAGCAGTTACCCGGGACTGGAGACCCAGTACTTC. V and J are TRBV6-5 and TRBJ2-5, with D perhaps TRBD2 (6 bases). The V end was cut by 2 bases, the J end by 5 bases, with 9 bases between. Germline CDR1 MNHEY, CDR2 SVGAGI. The CDR3 length is 13 residues.

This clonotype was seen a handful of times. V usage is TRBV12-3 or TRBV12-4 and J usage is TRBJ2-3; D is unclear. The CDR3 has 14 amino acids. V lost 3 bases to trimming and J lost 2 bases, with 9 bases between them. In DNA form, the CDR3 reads TGTGCCAGCAGTTTTATTCAGCCCACAGATACGCAGTATTTT. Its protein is CASSFIQPTDTQYF.

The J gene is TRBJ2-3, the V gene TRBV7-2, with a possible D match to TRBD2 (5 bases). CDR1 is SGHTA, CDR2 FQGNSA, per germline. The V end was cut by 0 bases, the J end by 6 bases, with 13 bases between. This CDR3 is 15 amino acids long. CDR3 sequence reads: CASSLAAGPADTQYF. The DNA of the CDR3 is TGTGCCAGCAGCTTAGCGGCGGGCCCTGCGGATACGCAGTATTTT.

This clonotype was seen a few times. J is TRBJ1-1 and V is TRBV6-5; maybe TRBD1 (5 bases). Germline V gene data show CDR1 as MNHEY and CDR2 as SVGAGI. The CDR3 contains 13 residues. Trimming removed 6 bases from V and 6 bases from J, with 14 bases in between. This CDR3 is CASSRLGVAEAFF. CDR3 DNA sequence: TGTGCCAGCAGCCGTCTGGGGGTTGCTGAAGCTTTCTTT.

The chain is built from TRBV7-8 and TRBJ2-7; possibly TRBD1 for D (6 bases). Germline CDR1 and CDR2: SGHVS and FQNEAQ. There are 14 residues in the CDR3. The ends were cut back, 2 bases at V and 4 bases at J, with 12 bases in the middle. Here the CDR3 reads CASSLQGWVYEQYF. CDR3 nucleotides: TGTGCCAGCAGCTTACAGGGGTGGGTATACGAGCAGTACTTC.

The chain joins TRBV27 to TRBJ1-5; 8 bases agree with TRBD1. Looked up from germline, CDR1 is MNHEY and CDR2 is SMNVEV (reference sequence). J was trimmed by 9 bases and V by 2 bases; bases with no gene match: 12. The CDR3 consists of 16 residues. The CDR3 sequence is CASSLGGGQGARPQHF. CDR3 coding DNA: TGTGCCAGCAGTTTAGGGGGAGGGCAGGGGGCCAGGCCCCAGCATTTT.

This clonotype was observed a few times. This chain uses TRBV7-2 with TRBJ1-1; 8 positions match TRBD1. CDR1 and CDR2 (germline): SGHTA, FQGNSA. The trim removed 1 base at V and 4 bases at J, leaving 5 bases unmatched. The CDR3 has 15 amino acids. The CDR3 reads CASSLDFRGPTEAFF. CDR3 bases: TGTGCCAGCAGCTTAGATTTCAGGGGGCCCACTGAAGCTTTCTTT.